These 7 T cell receptor beta chains originate from one sample sequenced in a study of post-analysis software for immune sequencing data. Whole-study results and caveats: Patients had higher frequencies than controls of about five TRBV segments, including TRBV5-6, TRBV5-1 and TRBV20-1.

These receptors' targets are unknown. Unique molecular identifiers featured in each of the TCR beta cDNA libraries. TCRdb passed the PCR reads through MiXCR, listing each CDR3 protein once. The table lists about 380,000 distinct CDR3 sequences, around 37% of them singletons. Sequencing was carried out using blood. The receptors were gathered from a girl between 10 and 17 years old with multiple sclerosis.

This clonotype was seen a handful of times. This sequence joins TRBV7-2 and TRBJ1-6; D possibly corresponds to TRBD1 (5 bases). Germline V gene lookup returns CDR1 SGHTA and CDR2 FQGNSA. The CDR3 has 13 residues. V was pared by 1 base and J by 13 bases, with 11 bases between. CDR3 in DNA: TGTGCCAGCAGCTTAGGGCGGGACGAGCCCCTCCACTTT. Translated, it gives CASSLGRDEPLHF.

This clonotype has more than one count but fewer than ten. V and J are TRBV20-1 and TRBJ2-3; no clear D. This CDR3 has 13 residues. The V end was cut by 0 bases, the J end by 4 bases, with 8 bases between. Germline V gives CDR1 DFQATT, CDR2 SNEGSKA (reference sequence). In DNA, the CDR3 is TGCAGTGCTAGAGATAGGTATCCAGATACGCAGTATTTT. Amino acids: CSARDRYPDTQYF.

The chain links TRBV28 to TRBJ1-5; D possibly corresponds to TRBD1 (5 bases). The germline V gene has CDR1 MDHEN and CDR2 SYDVKM. V dropped 4 bases and J dropped 7 bases, with 20 bases sitting between them. The CDR3 sequence is 16 residues long. CDR3 DNA sequence: TGTGCCAGCAGTTACCGGGGGGGGGAAGCATGGCAGCCCCAGCATTTT. Translation: CASSYRGGEAWQPQHF.

The chain carries TRBV7-9 and TRBJ1-4; no reliable D call. This CDR3 is 16 amino acids long. Trimming removed 5 bases at V and 1 base at J, with 14 bases between. Germline V lookup: CDR1 SEHNR, CDR2 FQNEAQ (reference sequence). The CDR3 reads CASSLPPGRTNEKLFF. CDR3 coding DNA: TGTGCCAGCAGCCTTCCCCCGGGGAGAACTAATGAAAAACTGTTTTTT.

The chain carries TRBV20-1 and TRBJ2-7; D gene uncertain. The CDR3 spans 14 residues. Germline V gives CDR1 DFQATT, CDR2 SNEGSKA (reference sequence). V gave up 3 bases and J gave up 4 bases, with 16 bases separating them. The CDR3 is CSASRASKGYEQYF. CDR3 DNA: TGCAGTGCTAGTCGGGCCTCTAAGGGTTACGAGCAGTACTTC.

A word on this clonotype: A much larger clone lies a single base off, so this may be a read error. The V and J genes are TRBV29-1 and TRBJ2-7; weak D call: TRBD1 (5 bases). This CDR3 is built from 13 residues. V was clipped by 6 bases and J by 4 bases, with 16 bases between them. The germline V gene encodes CDR1 SQVTM and CDR2 ANQGSEA. CDR3 sequence reads: CSVPGNRRYEQYF. The CDR3 nucleotides are TGCAGCGTCCCAGGGAACCGGCGTTACGAGCAGTACTTC.

This clonotype came up many times. The chain combines TRBV7-2 with TRBJ2-7, with no clear D. Trimming took 3 bases from V and 4 from J, leaving 7 bases between them. This CDR3 region has 12 residues. Germline assignment: CDR1 SGHTA and CDR2 FQGNSA. The CDR3 DNA reads TGTGCCAGCAGCTTTGACGGATACGAGCAGTACTTC. Translation gives CASSFDGYEQYF. Filled out from reference TRBV7-2 and TRBJ2-7, the complete variable domain reads GAGVSQSPSNKVTEKGKDVELRCDPISGHTALYWYRQSLGQGLEFLIYFQGNSAPDKSGLPSDRFSAERTGGSVSTLTIQRTQQEDSAVYLCASSFDGYEQYFGPGTRLTVT.